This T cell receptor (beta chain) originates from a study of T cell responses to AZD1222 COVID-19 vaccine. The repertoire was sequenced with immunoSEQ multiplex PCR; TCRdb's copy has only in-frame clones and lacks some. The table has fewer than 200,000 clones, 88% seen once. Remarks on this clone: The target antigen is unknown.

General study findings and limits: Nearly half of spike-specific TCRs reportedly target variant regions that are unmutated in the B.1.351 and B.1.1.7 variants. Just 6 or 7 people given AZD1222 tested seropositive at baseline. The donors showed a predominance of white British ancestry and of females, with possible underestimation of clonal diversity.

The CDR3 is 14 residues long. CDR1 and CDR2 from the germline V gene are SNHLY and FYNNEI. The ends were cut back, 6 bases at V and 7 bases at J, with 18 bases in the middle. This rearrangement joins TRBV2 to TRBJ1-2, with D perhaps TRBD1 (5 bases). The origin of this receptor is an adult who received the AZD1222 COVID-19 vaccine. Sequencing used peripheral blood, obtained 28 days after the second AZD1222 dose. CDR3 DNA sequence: TGTGCCAGCAGCGGGACTCAAATGTTCGGTGGCTACACCTTC. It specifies CASSGTQMFGGYTF. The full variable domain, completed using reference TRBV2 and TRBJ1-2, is EPEVTQTPSHQVTQMGQEVILRCVPISNHLYFYWYRQILGQKVEFLVSFYNNEISEKSEIFDDQFSVERPDGSNFTLKIRSTKLEDSAMYFCASSGTQMFGGYTFGSGTRLTVV.